A selection of T cell receptor beta chains follows, all from one sample in a study of shared clonotypes between healthy human individuals. Profiling relied on immunoSEQ multiplex PCR, and the TCRdb table lists in-frame clones only, not all of them. The sample records approximately 2.4 million clones, around 95% being singletons. Material for sequencing was naive CD4+ T cells sorted from blood. These receptors were collected from a man aged 18 to 30 in good health. CDR3s include the opening cysteine and the closing phenylalanine or tryptophan. The D gene is left open where the match is weak. Part of the rows lack a size; the others show once, few, many or a class for expanded clones.

TRBJ2-7	TRBV28	.	.	CASSGRHEQYF	TGTGCCAGCAGCGGACGCCACGAGCAGTACTTC
TRBJ2-1	TRBV5-1	once	.	CASSLASSSYNEQFF	TGCGCCAGCAGCTTGGCCAGCAGCTCCTACAATGAGCAGTTCTTC
TRBJ2-7	TRBV19	.	TRBD2	CASSIADERGTYEQYF	TGTGCCAGTAGTATAGCGGACGAGCGGGGAACCTACGAGCAGTACTTC
TRBJ2-1	TRBV12-5	.	TRBD2	CASGPGGVMRNEQFF	TGTGCTAGTGGTCCGGGGGGTGTGATGCGGAATGAGCAGTTCTTC
TRBJ2-1	TRBV13	.	TRBD2	CASSLRGAGNEQFF	TGTGCCAGCAGCCTGCGGGGGGCGGGGAATGAGCAGTTCTTC
TRBJ2-7	TRBV5-4	.	TRBD2	CASSPGTSVINEQYF	TGTGCCAGCAGCCCCGGGACTAGCGTCATCAACGAGCAGTACTTC
TRBJ1-1	TRBV6-5	.	.	CASTTEPAEAFF	TGTGCCAGCACTACGGAACCAGCTGAAGCTTTCTTT
TRBJ1-5	TRBV28	.	TRBD1	CASSSATGSLEPQHF	TGTGCCAGCAGTTCGGCGACAGGGAGTTTGGAGCCCCAGCATTTT
TRBJ2-1	TRBV6-1	.	TRBD2	CASSPTKTSSGEQFF	TGTGCCAGCAGTCCAACTAAGACTAGCTCCGGTGAGCAGTTCTTC
TRBJ1-1	TRBV5-6	.	.	CASSYPDGLEAFF	TGTGCCAGCAGCTACCCTGACGGCCTCGAAGCTTTCTTT
TRBJ2-1	TRBV11-3	.	.	CASSLDNFGSTQFF	TGTGCCAGCAGCTTAGATAATTTCGGGTCGACCCAGTTCTTC
TRBJ1-3	TRBV18	.	.	CASSPSVLDRRVPIYF	TGTGCCAGCTCACCATCCGTACTCGACAGACGCGTCCCCATATATTTT
TRBJ1-1	TRBV2	.	.	CASSEDWGSTEAFF	TGTGCCAGCAGTGAGGATTGGGGATCCACTGAAGCTTTCTTT
TRBJ1-6	TRBV10-3	.	TRBD1	CASQQGHNSPLHF	TGTGCCAGTCAACAGGGGCATAATTCACCCCTCCACTTT
TRBJ1-6	TRBV6-4	.	.	CASSVGVGSPLHF	TGTGCCAGCAGTGTAGGAGTAGGGTCACCCCTCCACTTT
TRBJ2-1	TRBV4-3	.	.	CASSQESSYNEQFF	TGCGCCAGCAGCCAAGAAAGTTCCTACAATGAGCAGTTCTTC
TRBJ2-1	TRBV10-1	.	.	CASSGLVGTFNEQFF	TGCGCCAGCAGTGGGCTAGTTGGGACCTTCAATGAGCAGTTCTTC
TRBJ1-2	TRBV6-5	.	TRBD1	CASNPSRGQIYGYTF	TGTGCCAGCAACCCGAGCAGGGGGCAAATCTATGGCTACACCTTC
TRBJ2-3	TRBV25-1	.	.	CASSVAGSDTQYF	TGTGCCAGCAGTGTGGCCGGGTCAGATACGCAGTATTTT
TRBJ1-1	TRBV5-1	.	TRBD1	CASSLKGQGAEAFF	TGCGCCAGCAGCCTGAAGGGACAGGGGGCTGAAGCTTTCTTT
TRBJ2-7	TRBV7-2	.	TRBD1	CASSPDRGYDEQYF	TGTGCCAGCAGTCCAGACAGGGGGTACGACGAGCAGTACTTC
TRBJ1-4	TRBV6-5	.	.	CASSYGPGKRKLLF	TGTGCCAGCAGTTACGGGCCCGGCAAACGGAAATTACTTTTT
TRBJ2-2	TRBV18	.	.	CASSPRNRAYDTGELFF	TGTGCCAGCTCACCAAGGAACAGGGCGTATGACACCGGGGAGCTGTTTTTT
TRBJ2-3	TRBV4-1	.	.	CASSQGGGHLNTQYF	TGCGCCAGCAGCCAAGGCGGGGGCCACCTAAATACGCAGTATTTT
TRBJ2-7	TRBV18	.	.	CASSPQTSSYEQYF	TGTGCCAGCTCACCACAGACAAGCTCCTACGAGCAGTACTTC
TRBJ1-1	TRBV7-9	.	.	CASRGDDTEAFF	TGTGCCAGCAGAGGAGACGACACTGAAGCTTTCTTT
TRBJ2-2	TRBV9	.	.	CASSVAVRTNTGELFF	TGTGCCAGCAGCGTAGCGGTCAGAACGAACACCGGGGAGCTGTTTTTT
TRBJ1-2	TRBV11-2	.	.	CASSPGHRVPNYGYTF	TGTGCCAGCAGCCCGGGACACAGGGTACCTAACTATGGCTACACCTTC
TRBJ1-3	TRBV2	.	TRBD1	CASRDDRGAGNTIYF	TGTGCCAGCCGTGATGACAGGGGGGCTGGAAACACCATATATTTT
TRBJ2-3	TRBV7-3	.	TRBD1	CASSPGQGTSTDTQYF	TGTGCCAGCAGCCCGGGACAGGGCACTAGCACAGATACGCAGTATTTT
TRBJ1-5	TRBV10-3	.	.	CAISESINSNQPQHF	TGTGCCATCAGTGAGTCTATTAATAGCAATCAGCCCCAGCATTTT
TRBJ2-2	TRBV6-1	.	.	CASRLRQITGELFF	TGTGCCAGCAGACTAAGACAGATCACCGGGGAGCTGTTTTTT
TRBJ2-7	TRBV28	.	.	CASTTTGEVPYEQYF	TGTGCCAGCACCACCACAGGGGAGGTACCCTACGAGCAGTACTTC
TRBJ1-3	TRBV9	.	.	CASSTGGNTIYF	TGTGCCAGCAGCACCGGTGGAAACACCATATATTTT
TRBJ1-6	TRBV25-1	.	TRBD1	CASSEAGQGAGSPLHF	TGTGCCAGCAGTGAGGCCGGACAGGGGGCCGGTTCACCCCTCCACTTT
TRBJ2-2	TRBV27	.	TRBD1	CASSSRTGAVVGELFF	TGTGCCAGCAGTTCACGGACAGGGGCGGTGGTCGGGGAGCTGTTTTTT
TRBJ2-3	TRBV7-3	.	.	CASSSSGGTDTQYF	TGTGCCAGCAGCTCGTCGGGGGGCACAGATACGCAGTATTTT
TRBJ2-7	TRBV12-5	.	TRBD1	CASLRGDSSYEQYF	TGTGCTAGTTTAAGAGGGGACAGCTCCTACGAGCAGTACTTC
TRBJ1-2	TRBV10-3	once	TRBD1	CAISVSGTVSNYGYTF	TGTGCCATCAGTGTTTCCGGGACAGTATCTAACTATGGCTACACCTTC
TRBJ1-5	TRBV4-2	.	.	CASSQDRRVNQPQHF	TGTGCCAGCAGCCAAGATCGCAGGGTCAATCAGCCCCAGCATTTT
TRBJ2-3	TRBV6-1	once	TRBD2	CASTTSGVADTQYF	TGTGCCAGCACCACTAGCGGGGTGGCAGATACGCAGTATTTT